This TCR beta chain was found in a study of radiation and T cells in renal cell carcinoma. In the study overall: Nephrectomy followed 15 Gy stereotactic body radiation by 4 weeks. Study conclusions and caveats: Pretreatment tumor biopsies were lacking, so baseline clonotypes are unknown. From baseline, blood top tumor clonotypes peaked at 2 weeks post-radiation.

About this clone itself: The target antigen is unknown.

The length of the CDR3 is 15 residues. V was pared by 8 bases and J by 0 bases, with 17 bases between. CDR1 and CDR2 from the germline V gene are MNHNS and SASEGT. Indicated time point: blood 2 weeks post-SBRT. Treatment here: 15 Gy SBRT to primary tumor, nephrectomy 4 weeks later. Serial blood draws occurred at baseline and 2 and 4 weeks post-SBRT. The protocol was immunoSEQ multiplex PCR, while the TCRdb copy is restricted to in-frame clones and leaves out a portion. Altogether around 120,000 clones are present, 75% to 85% being singletons, with the ten largest covering under 2.5%. The origin of this receptor is a woman aged 60-75 years with renal cell carcinoma. V gene TRBV6-1 combines with J gene TRBJ2-7; TRBD2 is a possible D gene (6 bases). The material was blood, obtained from a patient whose treatment included radiotherapy and nephrectomy. The CDR3 sequence is CASPAEGTASYEQYF. DNA of the CDR3: TGTGCCAGCCCGGCGGAGGGGACGGCCTCCTACGAGCAGTACTTC.